Below, 4 T cell receptor beta chains from the same sample are listed, as sequenced in a study of Japanese encephalitis immunity and Zika vaccine responses. CFSE-labeled PBMCs were cultured about six days with peptide pools, each at approximately 0.95 ug/mL. Proliferating CD4 T cells were sorted unfixed as live CD56-CD19-CD16-CD3+CD4+ CFSE-low cells. TCRdb independently ran MiXCR on the 5' RACE reads; one entry per CDR3 protein. The sample has 400 to 500 distinct CDR3 sequences; 0.6% to 0.8% are singletons. The material sequenced was antigen-activated CD4+ T cells from blood, cultured, taken during a Zika inactivated vaccine study. The receptor source for this set is an adult woman who received an inactivated Zika virus vaccine.

Judged by abundance, this clonotype is large. The chain links TRBV6-5 to TRBJ1-5; D is possibly TRBD1 (5 bases). This CDR3 contains 14 residues. Germline values: CDR1 MNHEY, CDR2 SVGAGI. V lost 8 bases to trimming and J lost 2 bases, with 13 bases between them. DNA of the CDR3: TGTGCCAGCGGTACAGGCGGCCGCAATCAGCCCCAGCATTTT. This encodes CASGTGGRNQPQHF.

By proportion, this clonotype is large. The rearrangement links TRBV9 to TRBJ2-7, with D perhaps assigned TRBD1 or TRBD2 (5 bases each). The V end lost 3 bases, the J end lost 3 bases, and 13 bases lay between the germline ends. The germline V gene encodes CDR1 SGDLS and CDR2 YYNGEE. CDR3 length: 14 residues. The CDR3 loop is CASSEDGGGYEQYF. In DNA form, the CDR3 reads TGTGCCAGCAGCGAAGATGGGGGTGGCTACGAGCAGTACTTC.

This clonotype is termed medium-sized. The gene calls are TRBV7-2 and TRBJ1-6, with D possibly matching TRBD1 (5 bases). V lost 5 bases and J lost 14, with 25 bases in between. CDR3 length: 16 residues. CDR1 and CDR2 from the germline V gene are SGHTA and FQGNSA. The CDR3 region is CASSPSGSAGILTLHF. In nucleotides, the CDR3 is TGTGCCAGCAGCCCCTCAGGGAGTGCAGGGATCCTGACCCTCCACTTT. The full variable domain, rest sourced from reference TRBV7-2 and TRBJ1-6, is GAGVSQSPSNKVTEKGKDVELRCDPISGHTALYWYRQSLGQGLEFLIYFQGNSAPDKSGLPSDRFSAERTGGSVSTLTIQRTQQEDSAVYLCASSPSGSAGILTLHFGNGTRLTVT.

This clonotype counts as medium-sized. The genes are TRBV4-3 and TRBJ2-3, with 9 bases lining up with TRBD2. Germline trimming cut 5 bases from V and 5 bases from J; bases unmatched to any gene: 11. The CDR3 is 16 residues long. Germline V gene data show CDR1 as LGHNA and CDR2 as YSLEER. Here the CDR3 DNA reads TGCGCCAGCAGCACAACCGGGACTAGCTCCGAAGATACGCAGTATTTT. Residues: CASSTTGTSSEDTQYF.